A selection of T cell receptor beta chains follows, all from one sample in a study of T cell responses to AZD1222 COVID-19 vaccine. TCRdb's table, derived via immunoSEQ multiplex PCR, lists solely in-frame clones and lacks some. Of approximately 140,000 clones in the sample, 90% were seen once. Sequenced here: peripheral blood, sampled 28 days after the second AZD1222 dose. These receptors were obtained from an adult who received the AZD1222 COVID-19 vaccine. Both conserved end residues are part of each CDR3. Fields, in order: D gene, clone size, J gene, V gene, CDR3 protein, CDR3 DNA. The D gene is left open where the match is weak. Not every row has a clone size; where given, it reads once, few, many or a size class.

d_call: -
clone_size: -
j_call: TRBJ1-1
v_call: TRBV2
cdr3_aa: CASSDPGPNEAFF
cdr3_nt: TGTGCCAGCAGTGATCCTGGGCCCAATGAAGCTTTCTTT

d_call: TRBD2
clone_size: -
j_call: TRBJ2-7
v_call: TRBV4-1
cdr3_aa: CASSQDWQRGTSGRAWEQYF
cdr3_nt: TGCGCCAGCAGCCAAGATTGGCAAAGGGGGACTAGCGGGAGGGCCTGGGAGCAGTACTTC

d_call: -
clone_size: -
j_call: TRBJ1-6
v_call: TRBV27
cdr3_aa: CASSSGTDNNSPLHF
cdr3_nt: TGTGCCAGCAGTTCCGGGACCGATAATAATTCACCCCTCCACTTT

d_call: -
clone_size: -
j_call: TRBJ2-3
v_call: TRBV15
cdr3_aa: CATSRGLAAQEDTQYF
cdr3_nt: TGTGCCACCAGCAGAGGTTTAGCGGCCCAAGAAGATACGCAGTATTTT

d_call: -
clone_size: -
j_call: TRBJ2-5
v_call: TRBV29-1
cdr3_aa: CSVLLAIAGSETQYF
cdr3_nt: TGCAGCGTTCTCCTAGCGATTGCCGGGAGTGAGACCCAGTACTTC

d_call: TRBD2
clone_size: -
j_call: TRBJ2-2
v_call: TRBV6-8
cdr3_aa: CASSPLQFPGLAGTEDTGELFF
cdr3_nt: TGTGCCAGCAGTCCTTTACAATTTCCGGGACTAGCGGGAACGGAGGACACCGGGGAGCTGTTTTTT

d_call: TRBD1
clone_size: -
j_call: TRBJ2-7
v_call: TRBV7-9
cdr3_aa: CASSAQGYEQYF
cdr3_nt: TGTGCCAGCAGCGCACAGGGGTACGAGCAGTACTTC

d_call: -
clone_size: -
j_call: TRBJ1-4
v_call: TRBV7-9
cdr3_aa: CASSSGPARDEKLFF
cdr3_nt: TGTGCCAGCAGCTCAGGGCCGGCTCGTGATGAAAAACTGTTTTTT

d_call: -
clone_size: -
j_call: TRBJ1-2
v_call: TRBV18
cdr3_aa: CASSSESTVYGYTF
cdr3_nt: TGTGCCAGCTCATCGGAGAGCACAGTCTATGGCTACACCTTC

d_call: TRBD1
clone_size: -
j_call: TRBJ1-2
v_call: TRBV27
cdr3_aa: CASSSGGRGYTF
cdr3_nt: TGTGCCAGCAGTTCAGGGGGAAGAGGCTACACCTTC

d_call: -
clone_size: -
j_call: TRBJ1-6
v_call: TRBV6-5
cdr3_aa: CASRPTATSNSPLHF
cdr3_nt: TGTGCCAGCAGACCCACGGCTACAAGTAATTCACCCCTCCACTTT

d_call: -
clone_size: -
j_call: TRBJ2-1
v_call: TRBV20-1
cdr3_aa: CSARDNEQFF
cdr3_nt: TGCAGTGCTAGAGACAATGAGCAGTTCTTC

d_call: -
clone_size: -
j_call: TRBJ2-5
v_call: TRBV5-4
cdr3_aa: CASSLGGVGETQYF
cdr3_nt: TGTGCCAGCAGCTTGGGGGGGGTCGGGGAGACCCAGTACTTC

d_call: -
clone_size: -
j_call: TRBJ2-2
v_call: TRBV19
cdr3_aa: CASSPGRGTGELFF
cdr3_nt: TGTGCCAGTAGTCCCGGGAGAGGAACCGGGGAGCTGTTTTTT

d_call: -
clone_size: -
j_call: TRBJ2-1
v_call: TRBV18
cdr3_aa: CASSPFTGNYNEQFF
cdr3_nt: TGTGCCAGCTCGCCTTTTACAGGGAACTACAATGAGCAGTTCTTC

d_call: -
clone_size: -
j_call: TRBJ2-3
v_call: TRBV5-6
cdr3_aa: CASSLGITDTQYF
cdr3_nt: TGTGCCAGCAGCTTGGGTATCACAGATACGCAGTATTTT

d_call: -
clone_size: -
j_call: TRBJ2-5
v_call: TRBV3-1/TRBV3-2
cdr3_aa: CASSLRGWETQYF
cdr3_nt: TGTGCCAGCAGCCTGAGGGGGTGGGAGACCCAGTACTTC

d_call: -
clone_size: -
j_call: TRBJ1-1
v_call: TRBV19
cdr3_aa: CASIVGNTEAFF
cdr3_nt: TGTGCCAGTATCGTGGGGAACACTGAAGCTTTCTTT

d_call: TRBD1
clone_size: -
j_call: TRBJ1-1
v_call: TRBV4-1
cdr3_aa: CASSQEDRGRGHTEAFF
cdr3_nt: TGCGCCAGCAGCCAAGAAGACAGGGGGCGGGGGCACACTGAAGCTTTCTTT

d_call: TRBD2
clone_size: -
j_call: TRBJ2-1
v_call: TRBV7-2
cdr3_aa: CASSQISGRAGGEQFF
cdr3_nt: TGTGCCAGCAGCCAAATTAGCGGGAGGGCTGGGGGTGAGCAGTTCTTC

d_call: TRBD1
clone_size: -
j_call: TRBJ1-2
v_call: TRBV5-1
cdr3_aa: CASSLPDRGLGYTF
cdr3_nt: TGCGCCAGCAGCTTACCTGACAGGGGGTTAGGCTACACCTTC

d_call: -
clone_size: -
j_call: TRBJ2-5
v_call: TRBV3-1/TRBV3-2
cdr3_aa: CASSAPFTNRYQETQYF
cdr3_nt: TGTGCCAGCAGCGCTCCCTTTACCAACAGGTACCAAGAGACCCAGTACTTC

d_call: -
clone_size: -
j_call: TRBJ1-4
v_call: TRBV3-1/TRBV3-2
cdr3_aa: CASSQGGFKGNEKLFF
cdr3_nt: TGTGCCAGCAGCCAAGGAGGCTTCAAGGGTAATGAAAAACTGTTTTTT

d_call: -
clone_size: few
j_call: TRBJ2-7
v_call: TRBV2
cdr3_aa: CASNPGTGEEQYF
cdr3_nt: TGTGCCAGCAACCCCGGGACGGGCGAAGAGCAGTACTTC

d_call: -
clone_size: -
j_call: TRBJ2-1
v_call: TRBV5-6
cdr3_aa: CASSLGTGLGIYNEQFF
cdr3_nt: TGTGCCAGCAGCTTGGGGACGGGACTCGGGATCTACAATGAGCAGTTCTTC

d_call: -
clone_size: -
j_call: TRBJ2-1
v_call: TRBV25-1
cdr3_aa: CASSAGTTGHNEQFF
cdr3_nt: TGTGCCAGCAGTGCGGGGACAACGGGGCACAATGAGCAGTTCTTC

d_call: TRBD1
clone_size: -
j_call: TRBJ1-2
v_call: TRBV5-1
cdr3_aa: CASSFTGGDLYGYTF
cdr3_nt: TGCGCCAGCAGCTTTACAGGGGGGGACCTCTATGGCTACACCTTC

d_call: -
clone_size: -
j_call: TRBJ2-3
v_call: TRBV5-1
cdr3_aa: CASSRDSGFTDTQYF
cdr3_nt: TGCGCCAGCAGCCGGGATAGCGGATTCACAGATACGCAGTATTTT

d_call: -
clone_size: -
j_call: TRBJ2-3
v_call: TRBV5-1
cdr3_aa: CASRLTGSGTDTQYF
cdr3_nt: TGCGCCAGCAGACTTACAGGGAGCGGCACAGATACGCAGTATTTT

d_call: -
clone_size: -
j_call: TRBJ1-6
v_call: TRBV5-1
cdr3_aa: CASSLAGNSSPLHF
cdr3_nt: TGCGCCAGCAGCTTAGCAGGGAACTCTTCACCCCTCCACTTT

d_call: -
clone_size: -
j_call: TRBJ1-1
v_call: TRBV6-5
cdr3_aa: CASRSLRGTEAFF
cdr3_nt: TGTGCCAGCAGATCCCTCAGGGGCACTGAAGCTTTCTTT

d_call: TRBD2
clone_size: -
j_call: TRBJ2-1
v_call: TRBV5-1
cdr3_aa: CASSSTSGSPYNEQFF
cdr3_nt: TGCGCCAGCAGCTCGACTAGCGGGAGTCCCTACAATGAGCAGTTCTTC

d_call: TRBD2
clone_size: -
j_call: TRBJ2-1
v_call: TRBV2
cdr3_aa: CASSLAGGPVNEQFF
cdr3_nt: TGTGCCAGCAGTCTAGCGGGAGGGCCTGTAAATGAGCAGTTCTTC

d_call: -
clone_size: -
j_call: TRBJ1-4
v_call: TRBV21-1
cdr3_aa: CASSKAERATNEKLFF
cdr3_nt: TGTGCCAGCAGCAAAGCGGAGCGGGCAACTAATGAAAAACTGTTTTTT

d_call: -
clone_size: -
j_call: TRBJ2-3
v_call: TRBV5-1
cdr3_aa: CASHLLGGDYTDTQYF
cdr3_nt: TGCGCCAGCCACCTATTGGGTGGGGATTACACAGATACGCAGTATTTT

d_call: -
clone_size: -
j_call: TRBJ1-2
v_call: TRBV27
cdr3_aa: CASSPVVTASYGYTF
cdr3_nt: TGTGCCAGCAGTCCGGTCGTAACTGCGTCCTATGGCTACACCTTC

d_call: -
clone_size: -
j_call: TRBJ2-7
v_call: TRBV28
cdr3_aa: CASRDVSLSYEQYF
cdr3_nt: TGTGCCAGCAGGGACGTCTCCCTCTCCTACGAGCAGTACTTC

d_call: -
clone_size: -
j_call: TRBJ1-1
v_call: TRBV5-1
cdr3_aa: CASSLDSGNTEAFF
cdr3_nt: TGCGCCAGCAGCTTGGATTCTGGGAACACTGAAGCTTTCTTT

d_call: -
clone_size: -
j_call: TRBJ2-6
v_call: TRBV19
cdr3_aa: CASRRSGANVLTF
cdr3_nt: TGTGCCAGTAGGCGTTCTGGGGCCAACGTCCTGACTTTC

d_call: -
clone_size: -
j_call: TRBJ2-3
v_call: TRBV5-1
cdr3_aa: CASSGPGGLSTDTQYF
cdr3_nt: TGCGCCAGCAGCGGCCCCGGGGGCCTAAGCACAGATACGCAGTATTTT

d_call: -
clone_size: few
j_call: TRBJ2-7
v_call: TRBV5-4
cdr3_aa: CASRSSESYEQYF
cdr3_nt: TGTGCCAGCAGATCTAGCGAGTCCTACGAGCAGTACTTC

d_call: TRBD1
clone_size: -
j_call: TRBJ1-5
v_call: TRBV10-2
cdr3_aa: CASRSGGNQPQHF
cdr3_nt: TGCGCCAGCAGGTCAGGGGGTAATCAGCCCCAGCATTTT

d_call: -
clone_size: -
j_call: TRBJ1-3
v_call: TRBV5-6
cdr3_aa: CASSLAGNGNTIYF
cdr3_nt: TGTGCCAGCAGCTTGGCAGGCAATGGAAACACCATATATTTT

d_call: TRBD1
clone_size: -
j_call: TRBJ1-3
v_call: TRBV11-2
cdr3_aa: CASSLALDRVAGNTIYF
cdr3_nt: TGTGCCAGCAGCTTAGCCCTGGACAGGGTTGCAGGAAACACCATATATTTT

d_call: -
clone_size: -
j_call: TRBJ1-5
v_call: TRBV9
cdr3_aa: CASSPHPGAQPQHF
cdr3_nt: TGTGCCAGCAGCCCTCACCCGGGGGCCCAGCCCCAGCATTTT

d_call: -
clone_size: -
j_call: TRBJ1-3
v_call: TRBV9
cdr3_aa: CASSVDTGQNTIYF
cdr3_nt: TGTGCCAGCAGCGTCGATACAGGGCAGAACACCATATATTTT

d_call: -
clone_size: -
j_call: TRBJ1-1
v_call: TRBV5-4
cdr3_aa: CASAGPMNTEAFF
cdr3_nt: TGTGCCAGCGCCGGGCCAATGAACACTGAAGCTTTCTTT

d_call: -
clone_size: -
j_call: TRBJ2-7
v_call: TRBV12-3/TRBV12-4
cdr3_aa: CASSFDPSREQYF
cdr3_nt: TGTGCCAGCAGTTTTGACCCCAGCCGCGAGCAGTACTTC

d_call: -
clone_size: -
j_call: TRBJ2-3
v_call: TRBV2
cdr3_aa: CASSDSRGRTDTQYF
cdr3_nt: TGTGCCAGCAGTGACAGTCGGGGGCGCACAGATACGCAGTATTTT

d_call: -
clone_size: -
j_call: TRBJ1-3
v_call: TRBV18
cdr3_aa: CASSPRGRSGNTIYF
cdr3_nt: TGTGCCAGCTCACCAAGGGGTCGTTCTGGAAACACCATATATTTT

d_call: -
clone_size: -
j_call: TRBJ1-6
v_call: TRBV6-1
cdr3_aa: CASSEYRVFNSPLHF
cdr3_nt: TGTGCCAGCAGTGAATACAGGGTTTTCAATTCACCCCTCCACTTT

d_call: TRBD1
clone_size: -
j_call: TRBJ1-1
v_call: TRBV24-1
cdr3_aa: CATRNGQGMNTEAFF
cdr3_nt: TGTGCCACCAGGAACGGACAGGGGATGAACACTGAAGCTTTCTTT

d_call: TRBD1
clone_size: -
j_call: TRBJ1-1
v_call: TRBV7-8
cdr3_aa: CASSSRTGRNTEAFF
cdr3_nt: TGTGCCAGCAGCTCCCGGACAGGGCGGAACACTGAAGCTTTCTTT

d_call: TRBD1
clone_size: -
j_call: TRBJ1-6
v_call: TRBV19
cdr3_aa: CASRDRGWNSPLHF
cdr3_nt: TGTGCCAGCCGGGACAGGGGCTGGAATTCACCCCTCCACTTT

d_call: -
clone_size: -
j_call: TRBJ1-1
v_call: TRBV6-2/TRBV6-3
cdr3_aa: CASSYMGTEAFF
cdr3_nt: TGTGCCAGCAGTTACATGGGGACTGAAGCTTTCTTT

d_call: -
clone_size: -
j_call: TRBJ2-7
v_call: TRBV5-1
cdr3_aa: CASTVGGFPRDRTYEQYF
cdr3_nt: TGCGCCAGCACGGTCGGGGGGTTCCCTCGGGACAGGACCTACGAGCAGTACTTC

d_call: -
clone_size: -
j_call: TRBJ1-6
v_call: TRBV10-2
cdr3_aa: CASRGYSPLHF
cdr3_nt: TGCGCCAGCAGGGGATATTCACCCCTCCACTTT

d_call: TRBD2
clone_size: -
j_call: TRBJ2-7
v_call: TRBV7-9
cdr3_aa: CASSTEGGNGYEQYF
cdr3_nt: TGTGCCAGCAGCACTGAGGGAGGGAACGGCTACGAGCAGTACTTC

d_call: -
clone_size: -
j_call: TRBJ1-1
v_call: TRBV14
cdr3_aa: CASASRGYTEAFF
cdr3_nt: TGTGCCAGCGCTTCGAGGGGGTACACTGAAGCTTTCTTT